The 22 T cell receptor beta chains listed next were all sequenced from one sample in a study of T cells in Graves' hyperthyroidism and ophthalmopathy. Using RNA transcripts as the source, TCR beta CDR3 regions were amplified. HTBI primers were used for first-round RT-PCR of the TCR CDR3. TCRdb independently ran MiXCR on the multiplex PCR reads; one entry per CDR3 protein. The sample includes approximately 360,000 distinct CDR3 sequences, approximately 14% of them seen just once. Sequencing used blood. The origin of the receptors is a woman under 30 with Graves' hyperthyroidism that later progressed to Graves' ophthalmopathy.

This clonotype was counted at least ten times. J is TRBJ2-7 and V is TRBV20-1; D gene uncertain. Germline loops: CDR1 DFQATT, CDR2 SNEGSKA (reference sequence). Trimming removed 5 bases at V and 2 bases at J, with 16 bases between. The CDR3 has 14 residues. DNA for the CDR3: TGCAGTGCTGAGTCCGCCAGGTCCCCCTACGAGCAGTACTTC. Translated, it gives CSAESARSPYEQYF.

This clonotype was detected ten times or more. The genes are TRBV28 and TRBJ2-7, with 7 bases matching TRBD1. Germline V lookup: CDR1 MDHEN, CDR2 SYDVKM. This CDR3 is built from 20 residues. V lost 1 base and J lost 0; bases outside the gene matches: 18. In DNA form, the CDR3 reads TGTGCCAGCAGTTTATCTGGGACAGAATATCTCTTTGGGGCCTCCTACGAGCAGTACTTC. Protein product: CASSLSGTEYLFGASYEQYF.

The sample holds a few counts of this clonotype. The genes are TRBV29-1 and TRBJ2-1; D unresolved. Trimming took off 7 bases at V and 0 bases at J, with 10 bases between the two ends. The CDR3 is 13 residues long. Germline V lookup: CDR1 SQVTM, CDR2 ANQGSEA. The CDR3 nucleotides are TGCAGCGGCAGTGACGACTCCTACAATGAGCAGTTCTTC. Its protein is CSGSDDSYNEQFF.

The chain uses TRBV10-3 and TRBJ1-4; D gene ambiguous. The CDR3 runs 12 residues. Germline V CDR1 and CDR2: ENHRY, SYGVKD. Between the trimmed V and J ends, which lost 8 bases and 2 bases, there was a span of 6 bases. Here the CDR3 DNA reads TGTGCCATCCGTGGGACTAATGAAAAACTGTTTTTT. Translation: CAIRGTNEKLFF.

This clonotype has only a few counts. The chain has TRBV9 and TRBJ2-3; D gene unclear. Germline V gene lookup returns CDR1 SGDLS and CDR2 YYNGEE. Trimming removed 3 bases at V and 0 bases at J, with 5 bases between. The CDR3 runs 13 residues. The CDR3 sequence is CASSAVSTDTQYF. Written as DNA, the CDR3 is TGTGCCAGCAGCGCCGTAAGCACAGATACGCAGTATTTT.

The rearrangement links TRBV5-1 to TRBJ1-1; 8 nucleotides agree with TRBD1. Germline values: CDR1 SGHRS, CDR2 YFSETQ. Trimming took 0 bases from V and 1 from J; bases not matched to a gene: 8. The CDR3 contains 17 residues. CDR3 amino acids: CASSLVGHRGRNTEAFF. CDR3 coding DNA: TGCGCCAGCAGCTTGGTGGGTCACAGGGGGAGGAACACTGAAGCTTTCTTT.

The sample holds one count of this clonotype. The V and J genes are TRBV7-3 and TRBJ2-1, with 11 bases that match TRBD2. Germline V gene data show CDR1 as SGHTA and CDR2 as FQGTGA. The CDR3 is 16 residues long. The trim removed 1 base at V and 5 bases at J, leaving 4 bases unmatched. DNA for the CDR3: TGTGCCAGCAGCTTAATAGCGGGAGGGTCCCACAATGAGCAGTTCTTC. Translated: CASSLIAGGSHNEQFF.

This clonotype was recorded at least ten times. CDR3 nucleotide sequence: TGCAGTGCTAGGGGCCTAGAGAATCAGCCCCAGCATTTT. This translates into CSARGLENQPQHF. The chain couples TRBV20-1 to TRBJ1-5, with D uncertain. Per germline, CDR1 DFQATT and CDR2 SNEGSKA (reference sequence). The V gene lost 3 bases and the J gene lost 4 bases, with 10 bases spanning the gap. The CDR3 runs 13 residues.

This clonotype was detected many times. The chain is built from TRBV5-6 and TRBJ2-3; TRBD2 agrees at 7 bases. V lost 4 bases, J lost 4 bases, and 9 bases stayed unmatched. The length of the CDR3 is 15 residues. Germline V gene lookup returns CDR1 SGHDT and CDR2 YYEEEE. The chain's CDR3 is CASSPGPRGADTQYF. The CDR3, as DNA: TGTGCCAGCAGCCCCGGGCCCCGGGGGGCAGATACGCAGTATTTT.

The chain uses TRBV9 and TRBJ2-7, with a weak D call TRBD1 (6 bases). There are 16 residues in the CDR3. The V gene lost 4 bases and the J gene lost 0 bases, with 17 bases spanning the gap. Germline V CDR1 and CDR2: SGDLS, YYNGEE. The CDR3 sequence is CASSPYSDSFSYEQYF. The DNA of the CDR3 is TGTGCCAGCAGCCCTTATTCGGACAGTTTCTCCTACGAGCAGTACTTC. The variable domain in full, with the rest retrieved from reference TRBV9 and TRBJ2-7, is DSGVTQTPKHLITATGQRVTLRCSPRSGDLSVYWYQQSLDQGLQFLIQYYNGEERAKGNILERFSAQQFPDLHSELNLSSLELGDSALYFCASSPYSDSFSYEQYFGPGTRLTVT.

This clonotype came up many times. The chain is built from TRBV27 and TRBJ2-3; no reliable D call. Looked up from germline, CDR1 is MNHEY and CDR2 is SMNVEV (reference sequence). The CDR3 spans 14 residues. Trimming left V 2 bases short and J 0 bases short, with 6 bases between. CDR3 DNA sequence: TGTGCCAGCAGTTTACGGGCTAGCACAGATACGCAGTATTTT. It codes for CASSLRASTDTQYF.

This clonotype was counted at least ten times. The chain links TRBV15 to TRBJ2-1, with TRBD2 matching over 11 bases. V trimming: 6 bases; J trimming: 7 bases; junction bases outside the gene matches: 8. There are 15 residues in the CDR3. Germline CDR1 LNHNV, CDR2 YYDKDF (reference sequence). The DNA of the CDR3 is TGTGCCACCAGTAGCGGGAGGGCCCCGTTGAATGAGCAGTTCTTC. Its protein product is CATSSGRAPLNEQFF.

V and J are TRBV20-1 and TRBJ2-6; no clear D. Germline CDR1 DFQATT, CDR2 SNEGSKA (reference sequence). Trimming cost V 5 bases and J 4 bases, with 12 bases left between them. There are 14 residues in the CDR3. DNA of the CDR3: TGCAGTGCTCTTATCCCCCCCGGGGCCAACGTCCTGACTTTC. It encodes CSALIPPGANVLTF.

This clonotype was detected only a few times. The rearrangement uses TRBV20-1 and TRBJ2-3, with 10 bases aligning to TRBD2. Germline-derived CDR1 and CDR2 are DFQATT and SNEGSKA (reference sequence). This CDR3 comprises 14 residues. Trimming took 5 bases from V and 0 from J; bases not matched to a gene: 2. As DNA, the CDR3 is TGCAGTGCTCAGACTAGCGGGAGCACAGATACGCAGTATTTT. The encoded protein is CSAQTSGSTDTQYF.

This clonotype was seen more than once but under ten times. This sequence joins TRBV6-6 and TRBJ2-7, with TRBD2 as a possible D gene (5 bases). There are 14 residues in the CDR3. Germline V gene data show CDR1 as MNHNY and CDR2 as SVGAGI (reference sequence). V lost 0 bases, J lost 2 bases, and 8 bases lay in between. CDR3 in amino acids: CASSYSIGTYEQYF. CDR3 DNA: TGTGCCAGCAGTTACTCGATCGGGACCTACGAGCAGTACTTC.

Regarding this clonotype: The junction differs from germline at one of its ends, possibly a read error. The V gene is TRBV3-1, the J gene TRBJ2-1; unclear D gene. The germline CDR1 and CDR2 sequences are LGHDT and YNNKEL (reference sequence). The CDR3 contains 15 residues. Here the CDR3 reads CASSPVPRPNNDQFF. For the CDR3, the DNA is TGTGCCAGCAGCCCCGTTCCTAGGCCGAACAATGACCAGTTCTTC.

The CDR3 is CASSQDQARSYNEQFF. For the CDR3, the DNA is TGCGCCAGCAGCCAAGATCAGGCCCGCTCCTACAATGAGCAGTTCTTC. The V gene is TRBV4-3, the J gene TRBJ2-1, with D hard to call. Germline CDR1 is LGHNA and CDR2 is YSLEER. Trimming took off 0 bases at V and 0 bases at J, with 9 bases between the two ends. CDR3 length: 16 amino acids.

This clonotype was recorded at least ten times. V is TRBV20-1 and J is TRBJ2-7, with D perhaps TRBD2 (5 bases). The CDR3 runs 15 residues. Trimming left V 0 bases short and J 7 bases short, with 19 bases between. The germline CDR1 and CDR2 sequences are DFQATT and SNEGSKA (reference sequence). CDR3 nucleotide sequence: TGCAGTGCTAGAGATCCGAGGGAAGAGGACCTGGAGCAGTACTTC. This translates into CSARDPREEDLEQYF.

This clonotype was counted at least ten times. The chain has TRBV19 and TRBJ2-7; TRBD1 agrees at 9 bases. Trimming took 6 bases from V and 2 from J; bases not matched to a gene: 2. The CDR3 consists of 13 residues. In germline, CDR1 is LNHDA, CDR2 SQIVND (reference sequence). CDR3 sequence reads: CASSRTGAYEQYF. The CDR3 DNA is TGTGCCAGTAGCAGGACAGGGGCCTACGAGCAGTACTTC.

This clonotype was found a few times. The CDR3 here is CASRKGRASNQPQHF. The CDR3 DNA is TGCGCCAGCAGGAAAGGCAGGGCTAGCAATCAGCCCCAGCATTTT. V usage is TRBV5-1 and J usage is TRBJ1-5; D possibly corresponds to TRBD1 (5 bases). This CDR3 comprises 15 residues. CDR1 is SGHRS, CDR2 YFSETQ, per germline. Deletions cut 5 bases from V and 0 bases from J, with 12 bases between.

This clonotype appeared a few times. CDR3 protein: CASSRSGGKTPYEQYF. The CDR3 coding sequence is TGTGCCAGCAGCCGGTCGGGGGGTAAGACGCCCTACGAGCAGTACTTC. V usage is TRBV7-9 and J usage is TRBJ2-7, with TRBD2 matching 7 bases. V lost 5 bases, J lost 2 bases, and 12 bases stayed unmatched. CDR3 length: 16 residues. CDR1 and CDR2 from the germline V gene are SEHNR and FQNEAQ (reference sequence).

This clonotype has ten or more counts. This chain connects TRBV14 to TRBJ2-1, with 7 bases aligning to TRBD2. V lost 4 bases to trimming and J lost 5 bases; unmatched junction nucleotides: 2. The germline V gene has CDR1 SGHDN and CDR2 FVKESK. The CDR3 consists of 13 residues. Here the CDR3 reads CASSRTRNNEQFF. CDR3 sequence (DNA): TGTGCCAGCAGCCGGACTAGAAACAATGAGCAGTTCTTC.